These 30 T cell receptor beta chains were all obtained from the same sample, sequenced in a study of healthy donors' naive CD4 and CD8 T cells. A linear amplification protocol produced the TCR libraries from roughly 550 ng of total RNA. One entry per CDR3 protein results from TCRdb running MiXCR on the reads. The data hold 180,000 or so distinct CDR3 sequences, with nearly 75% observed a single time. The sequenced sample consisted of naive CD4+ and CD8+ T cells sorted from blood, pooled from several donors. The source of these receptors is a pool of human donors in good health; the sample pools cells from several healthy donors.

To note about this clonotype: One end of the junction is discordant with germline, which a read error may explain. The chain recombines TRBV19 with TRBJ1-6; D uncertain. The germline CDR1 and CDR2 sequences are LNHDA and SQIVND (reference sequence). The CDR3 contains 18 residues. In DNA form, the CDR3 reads TGTGCCAGTAGCATAGGTGGGCAGCAGAGCTCCTATAATTCACCCCTCCACTTT. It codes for CASSIGGQQSSYNSPLHF.

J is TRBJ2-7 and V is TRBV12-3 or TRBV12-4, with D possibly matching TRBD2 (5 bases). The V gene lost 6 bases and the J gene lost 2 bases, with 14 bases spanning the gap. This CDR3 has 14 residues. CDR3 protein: CASSLDVGAYEQYF. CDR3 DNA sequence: TGTGCCAGCAGCCTGGATGTGGGAGCCTACGAGCAGTACTTC.

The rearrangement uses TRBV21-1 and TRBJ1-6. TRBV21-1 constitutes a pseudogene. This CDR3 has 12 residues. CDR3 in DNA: TGTGCCAGCAGCAAATTGGGATCACCCCTCCACTTT. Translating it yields CASSKLGSPLHF.

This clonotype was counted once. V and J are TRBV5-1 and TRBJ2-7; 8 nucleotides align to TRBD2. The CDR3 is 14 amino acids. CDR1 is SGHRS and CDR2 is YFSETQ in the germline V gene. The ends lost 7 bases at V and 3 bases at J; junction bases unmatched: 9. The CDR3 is CASFQREKFYEQYF. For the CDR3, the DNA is TGCGCCAGCTTCCAGCGGGAGAAATTCTACGAGCAGTACTTC. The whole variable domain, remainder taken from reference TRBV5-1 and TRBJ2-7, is KAGVTQTPRYLIKTRGQQVTLSCSPISGHRSVSWYQQTPGQGLQFLFEYFSETQRNKGNFPGRFSGRQFSNSRSEMNVSTLELGDSALYLCASFQREKFYEQYFGPGTRLTVT.

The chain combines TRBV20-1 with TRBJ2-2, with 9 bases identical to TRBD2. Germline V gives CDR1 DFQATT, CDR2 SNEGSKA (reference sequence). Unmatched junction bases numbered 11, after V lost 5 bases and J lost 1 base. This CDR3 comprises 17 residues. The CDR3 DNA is TGCAGTGCTCTCTTCCTGGCGGGAGGGCAGAACACCGGGGAGCTGTTTTTT. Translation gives CSALFLAGGQNTGELFF.

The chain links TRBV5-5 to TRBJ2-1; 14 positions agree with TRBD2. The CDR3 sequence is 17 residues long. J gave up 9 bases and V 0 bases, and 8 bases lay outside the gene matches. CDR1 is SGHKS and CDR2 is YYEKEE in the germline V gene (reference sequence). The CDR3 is CASSLAKTSGRAGEQFF. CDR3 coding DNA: TGTGCCAGCAGCTTGGCGAAGACTAGCGGGAGGGCTGGTGAGCAGTTCTTC.

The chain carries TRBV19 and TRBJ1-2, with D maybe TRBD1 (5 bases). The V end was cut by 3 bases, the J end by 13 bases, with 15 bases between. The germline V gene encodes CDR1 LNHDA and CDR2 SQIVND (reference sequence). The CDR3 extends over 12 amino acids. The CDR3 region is CASSIGQGACTF. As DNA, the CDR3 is TGTGCCAGTAGTATTGGTCAGGGAGCCTGCACCTTC.

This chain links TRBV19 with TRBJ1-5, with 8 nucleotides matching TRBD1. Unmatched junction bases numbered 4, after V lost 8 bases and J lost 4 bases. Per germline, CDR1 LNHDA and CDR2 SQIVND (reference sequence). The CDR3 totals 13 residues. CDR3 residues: CASRTGINQPQHF. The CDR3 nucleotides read TGTGCCAGTCGGACAGGGATAAATCAGCCCCAGCATTTT.

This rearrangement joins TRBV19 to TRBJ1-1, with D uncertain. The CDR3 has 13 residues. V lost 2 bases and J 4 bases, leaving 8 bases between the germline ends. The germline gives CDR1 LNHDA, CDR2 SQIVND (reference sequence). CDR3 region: CASSIKGRTEAFF. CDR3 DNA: TGTGCCAGTAGTATAAAGGGCCGCACTGAAGCTTTCTTT.

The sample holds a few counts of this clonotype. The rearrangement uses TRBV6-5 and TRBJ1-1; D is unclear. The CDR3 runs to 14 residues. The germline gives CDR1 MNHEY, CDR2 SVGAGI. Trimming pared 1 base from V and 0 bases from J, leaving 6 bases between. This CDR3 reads CASSYWGVNTEAFF. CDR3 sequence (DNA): TGTGCCAGCAGTTACTGGGGAGTGAACACTGAAGCTTTCTTT.

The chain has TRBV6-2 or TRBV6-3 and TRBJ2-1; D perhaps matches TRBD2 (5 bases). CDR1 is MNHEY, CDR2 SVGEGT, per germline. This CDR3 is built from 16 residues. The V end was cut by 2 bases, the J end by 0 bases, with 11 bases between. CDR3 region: CASSYLRASSYNEQFF. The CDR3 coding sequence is TGTGCCAGCAGTTACCTGCGGGCCAGCTCCTACAATGAGCAGTTCTTC.

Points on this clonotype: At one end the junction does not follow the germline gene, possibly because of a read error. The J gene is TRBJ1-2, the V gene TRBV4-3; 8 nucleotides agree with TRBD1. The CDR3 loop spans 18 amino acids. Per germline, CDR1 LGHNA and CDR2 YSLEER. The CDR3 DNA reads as TGTGCCAGCAGCCAAGACGGACAGGGAGGCCCCTCTGGGTATGGCTACACCTTC. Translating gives CASSQDGQGGPSGYGYTF.

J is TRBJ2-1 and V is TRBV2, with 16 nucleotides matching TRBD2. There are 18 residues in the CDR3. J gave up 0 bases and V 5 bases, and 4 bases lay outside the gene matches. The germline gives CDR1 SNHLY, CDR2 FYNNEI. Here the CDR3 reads CASSQGTSGRDSYNEQFF. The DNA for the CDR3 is TGTGCCAGCAGTCAAGGGACTAGCGGGAGGGACTCCTACAATGAGCAGTTCTTC.

CDR3 protein: CASSTPGGLGPQHF. The CDR3 nucleotides read TGTGCCAGTAGTACCCCGGGGGGCCTGGGGCCCCAGCATTTT. This chain joins TRBV19 and TRBJ1-5; D perhaps matches TRBD1 (6 bases). Germline V gives CDR1 LNHDA, CDR2 SQIVND (reference sequence). This CDR3 is built from 14 residues. V was clipped by 4 bases and J by 9 bases, with 16 bases between them.

CDR3 amino acids: CSAGRDSNEKLFF. The CDR3 DNA follows: TGCAGTGCTGGCCGGGACAGTAATGAAAAACTGTTTTTT. The chain carries TRBV20-1 and TRBJ1-4; 7 bases fit TRBD1. V shed 5 bases and J 4 bases; nucleotides not matched to a gene: 4. Germline V gives CDR1 DFQATT, CDR2 SNEGSKA (reference sequence). The CDR3 loop spans 13 amino acids.

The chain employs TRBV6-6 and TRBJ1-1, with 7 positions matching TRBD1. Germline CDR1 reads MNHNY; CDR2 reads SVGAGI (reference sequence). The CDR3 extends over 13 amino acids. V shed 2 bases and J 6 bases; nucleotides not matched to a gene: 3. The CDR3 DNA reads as TGTGCCAGCAGTTACCGACAGGGCTCTGAAGCTTTCTTT. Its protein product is CASSYRQGSEAFF.

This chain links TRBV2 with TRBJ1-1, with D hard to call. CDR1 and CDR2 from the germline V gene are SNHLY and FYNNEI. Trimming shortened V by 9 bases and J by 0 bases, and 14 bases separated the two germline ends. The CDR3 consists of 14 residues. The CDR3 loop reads CASGREAMNTEAFF. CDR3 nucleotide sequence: TGTGCCAGTGGAAGGGAGGCGATGAACACTGAAGCTTTCTTT. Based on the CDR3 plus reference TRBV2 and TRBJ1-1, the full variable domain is EPEVTQTPSHQVTQMGQEVILRCVPISNHLYFYWYRQILGQKVEFLVSFYNNEISEKSEIFDDQFSVERPDGSNFTLKIRSTKLEDSAMYFCASGREAMNTEAFFGQGTRLTVV.

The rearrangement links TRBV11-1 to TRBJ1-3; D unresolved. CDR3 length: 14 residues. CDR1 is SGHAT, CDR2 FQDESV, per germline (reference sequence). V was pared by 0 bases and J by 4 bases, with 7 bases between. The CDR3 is CASSLAPQGNTIYF. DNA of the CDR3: TGTGCCAGCAGCTTAGCACCTCAAGGAAACACCATATATTTT.

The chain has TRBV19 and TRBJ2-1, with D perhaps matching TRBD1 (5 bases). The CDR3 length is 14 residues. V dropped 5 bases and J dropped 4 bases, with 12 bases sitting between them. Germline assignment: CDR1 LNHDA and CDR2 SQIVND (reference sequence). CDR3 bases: TGTGCCAGTAGTTCCCTACAGGTGTACAATGAGCAGTTCTTC. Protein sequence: CASSSLQVYNEQFF.

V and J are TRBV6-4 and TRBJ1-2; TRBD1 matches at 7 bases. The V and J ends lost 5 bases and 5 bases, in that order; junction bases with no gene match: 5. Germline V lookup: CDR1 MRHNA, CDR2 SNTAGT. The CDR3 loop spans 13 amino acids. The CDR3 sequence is CASSLQQGYGYTF. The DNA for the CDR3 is TGTGCCAGCAGTTTGCAACAGGGGTATGGCTACACCTTC.

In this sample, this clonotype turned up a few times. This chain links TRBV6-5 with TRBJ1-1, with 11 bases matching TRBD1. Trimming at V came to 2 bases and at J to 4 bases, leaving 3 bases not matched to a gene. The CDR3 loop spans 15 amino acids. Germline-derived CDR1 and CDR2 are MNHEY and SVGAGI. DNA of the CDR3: TGTGCCAGCAGTTACCCAGGGACAGGGGGCACTGAAGCTTTCTTT. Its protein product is CASSYPGTGGTEAFF.

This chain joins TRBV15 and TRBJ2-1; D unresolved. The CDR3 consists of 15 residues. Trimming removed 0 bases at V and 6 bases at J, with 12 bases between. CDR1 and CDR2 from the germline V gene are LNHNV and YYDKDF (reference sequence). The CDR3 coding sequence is TGTGCCACCAGCAGAGATGGGTTAGGTGGCAATGAGCAGTTCTTC. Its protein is CATSRDGLGGNEQFF. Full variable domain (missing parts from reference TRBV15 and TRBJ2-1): DAMVIQNPRYQVTQFGKPVTLSCSQTLNHNVMYWYQQKSSQAPKLLFHYYDKDFNNEADTPDNFQSRRPNTSFCFLDIRSPGLGDTAMYLCATSRDGLGGNEQFFGPGTRLTVL.

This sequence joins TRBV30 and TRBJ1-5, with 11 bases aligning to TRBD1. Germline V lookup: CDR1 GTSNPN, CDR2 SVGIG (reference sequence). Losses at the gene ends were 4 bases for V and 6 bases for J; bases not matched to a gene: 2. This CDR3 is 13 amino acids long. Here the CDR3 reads CAWNGQGAQPQHF. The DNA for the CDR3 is TGTGCCTGGAACGGACAGGGGGCTCAGCCCCAGCATTTT.

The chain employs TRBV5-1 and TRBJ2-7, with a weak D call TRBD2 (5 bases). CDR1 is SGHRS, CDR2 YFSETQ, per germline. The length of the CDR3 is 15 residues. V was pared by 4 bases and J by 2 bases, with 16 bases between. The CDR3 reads CASSLRAGSTYEQYF. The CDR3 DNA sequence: TGCGCCAGCAGCCTTAGGGCGGGTTCCACCTACGAGCAGTACTTC. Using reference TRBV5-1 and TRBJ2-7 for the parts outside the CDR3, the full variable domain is KAGVTQTPRYLIKTRGQQVTLSCSPISGHRSVSWYQQTPGQGLQFLFEYFSETQRNKGNFPGRFSGRQFSNSRSEMNVSTLELGDSALYLCASSLRAGSTYEQYFGPGTRLTVT.

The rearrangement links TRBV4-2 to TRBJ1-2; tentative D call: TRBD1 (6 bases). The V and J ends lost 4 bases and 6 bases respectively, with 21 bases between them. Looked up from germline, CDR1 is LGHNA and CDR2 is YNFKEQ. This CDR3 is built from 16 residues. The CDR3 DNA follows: TGTGCCAGCAGCCCACCAGGGGAGCTACTCCTGGATGGCTACACCTTC. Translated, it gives CASSPPGELLLDGYTF.

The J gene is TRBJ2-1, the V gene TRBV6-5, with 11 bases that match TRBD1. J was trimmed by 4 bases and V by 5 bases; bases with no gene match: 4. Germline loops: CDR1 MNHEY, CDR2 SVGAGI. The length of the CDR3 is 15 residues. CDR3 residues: CASSGQGASYNEQFF. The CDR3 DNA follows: TGTGCCAGCAGTGGACAGGGGGCGTCTTACAATGAGCAGTTCTTC.

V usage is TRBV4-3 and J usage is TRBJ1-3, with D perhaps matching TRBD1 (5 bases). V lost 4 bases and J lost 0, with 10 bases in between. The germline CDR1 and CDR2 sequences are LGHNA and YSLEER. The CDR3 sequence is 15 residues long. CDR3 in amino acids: CASSRDRRSGNTIYF. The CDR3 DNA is TGCGCCAGCAGCCGGGACCGACGCTCTGGAAACACCATATATTTT.

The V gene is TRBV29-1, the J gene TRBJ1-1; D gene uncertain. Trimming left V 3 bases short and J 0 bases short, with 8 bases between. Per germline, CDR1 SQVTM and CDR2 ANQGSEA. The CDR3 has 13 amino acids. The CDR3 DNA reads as TGCAGCGTTGACGGCAGAATGAACACTGAAGCTTTCTTT. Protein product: CSVDGRMNTEAFF.

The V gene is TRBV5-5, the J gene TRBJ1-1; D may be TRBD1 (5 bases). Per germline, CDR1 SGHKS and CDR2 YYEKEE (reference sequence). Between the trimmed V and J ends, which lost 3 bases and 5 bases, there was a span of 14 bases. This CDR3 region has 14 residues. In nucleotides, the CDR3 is TGTGCCAGCAGCTCTCTGACAGACCCTACTGAAGCTTTCTTT. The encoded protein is CASSSLTDPTEAFF.

As DNA, the CDR3 is TGCGCCAGCAGCTTGATGCAGGGTACCGGGGAGCTGTTTTTT. Its translation is CASSLMQGTGELFF. The J gene is TRBJ2-2, the V gene TRBV5-1; tentatively, D is TRBD1 (5 bases). V lost 1 base, J lost 5 bases, and 9 bases lay in between. This CDR3 is 14 amino acids long. Germline assignment: CDR1 SGHRS and CDR2 YFSETQ.